This T cell receptor beta chain was sequenced in a study of T cells expressing NK-cell markers. The overall study: Seropositivity for HCMV was found in most of the eight sequenced donors, with one seronegative. Study-level points and caveats: Dominance of the CD3+CD56-NKG2C+ fraction by these clonotypes also held in several donors.

TCRdb re-called the 5' RACE reads, yielding one record per CDR3 amino acid sequence without DNA. The sample shows around 380,000 distinct CDR3 sequences, and around 10% sits with its ten largest clones. Note on this clonotype: Its specificity is unknown.

Germline V gene sequence: CDR1 GTSNPN, CDR2 SVGIG (reference sequence). The length of the CDR3 is 17 residues. This TCR derives from a woman aged 45 to 65 in good health. V is TRBV30 and J is TRBJ2-2. Sequencing was performed on blood T cells: a sorted CD56 or NKG2C T cell subset, CD4+ or CD8+ T cells, or bulk PBMC T cells (not recorded which). The CDR3 here is CAWRTLISLSNTGELFF.